The 22 T cell receptor beta chains in this list originate from one sample, sequenced in a study of cytomegalovirus exposure and HLA in healthy donors. Both 60 Vbeta primers and 13 Jbeta primers went into the PCR. Assay used: immunoSEQ multiplex PCR; TCRdb lists only in-frame clones, some missing. The table shows roughly 100,000 clones, with 63% occurring only once. Sequences were obtained from PBMCs. The receptor source for this set is a human donor in good health.

This clone came up once. CDR3 region: CASRSTGNNEQFF. DNA of the CDR3: TGTGCCAGCAGATCGACAGGGAACAATGAGCAGTTCTTC. V usage is TRBV27 and J usage is TRBJ2-1, with 7 bases identical to TRBD1. Germline V gives CDR1 MNHEY, CDR2 SMNVEV (reference sequence). With V trimmed by 6 bases and J by 5 bases, 4 bases remained unmatched. The CDR3 spans 13 residues.

This clone was seen only a few times. The chain couples TRBV19 to TRBJ2-1, with TRBD1 identical over 7 bases. CDR1 and CDR2 (germline): LNHDA, SQIVND (reference sequence). The length of the CDR3 is 12 residues. The V gene end was trimmed by 0 bases and the J gene end by 12 bases; junction bases not matched to a gene: 2. CDR3 loop: CASSIDKGAQFF. DNA for the CDR3: TGTGCCAGTAGTATAGATAAGGGGGCGCAGTTCTTC. Complete variable domain (other parts from reference TRBV19 and TRBJ2-1): DGGITQSPKYLFRKEGQNVTLSCEQNLNHDAMYWYRQDPGQGLRLIYYSQIVNDFQKGDIAEGYSVSREKKESFPLTVTSAQKNPTAFYLCASSIDKGAQFFGPGTRLTVL.

The chain joins TRBV29-1 to TRBJ1-2; TRBD1 might be the D (6 bases). Germline loops: CDR1 SQVTM, CDR2 ANQGSEA. This CDR3 comprises 13 residues. Trimming shortened V by 3 bases and J by 7 bases, and 15 bases separated the two germline ends. For the CDR3, the DNA is TGCAGCGTTGAGTTGTCTGGACAGCTTGGCTACACCTTC. It yields the protein CSVELSGQLGYTF.

The V call is TRBV5-1, the J call TRBJ2-1; TRBD2 matches 9 bases. There are 17 residues in the CDR3. The germline V gene has CDR1 SGHRS and CDR2 YFSETQ. J gave up 7 bases and V 4 bases, and 15 bases lay outside the gene matches. The CDR3 protein is CASSVGSSGALGNEQFF. The CDR3 region has the DNA TGCGCCAGCAGCGTGGGATCTAGCGGGGCCCTCGGTAATGAGCAGTTCTTC.

The genes are TRBV7-9 and TRBJ1-2; D possibly corresponds to TRBD1 (5 bases). V dropped 3 bases and J dropped 8 bases, with 13 bases sitting between them. The length of the CDR3 is 13 residues. The germline V gene encodes CDR1 SEHNR and CDR2 FQNEAQ (reference sequence). CDR3 coding DNA: TGTGCCAGCAGCTTTCCCCCAGGGATCGGCTACACCTTC. The encoded protein is CASSFPPGIGYTF.

The chain recombines TRBV18 with TRBJ2-7; the match to TRBD2 covers 15 bases. V was pared by 6 bases and J by 6 bases, with 3 bases of the junction left unmatched. Germline V gene data show CDR1 as KGHSH and CDR2 as LQKENI. The CDR3 has 14 residues. CDR3 protein: CASSRGLAGGEQYF. As DNA, the CDR3 is TGTGCCAGCTCGAGGGGACTAGCGGGGGGCGAGCAGTACTTC.

The rearrangement links TRBV16 to TRBJ1-2, with D possibly being TRBD1 (6 bases). The germline V and J ends were trimmed by 4 bases and 1 base, with 7 bases remaining between them. In germline, CDR1 is KGHSY, CDR2 FQNENV. The CDR3 runs 13 residues. The CDR3 loop is CASSRDNNYGYTF. The CDR3, as DNA: TGTGCCAGCAGCCGGGACAATAACTATGGCTACACCTTC.

The genes are TRBV5-1 and TRBJ2-7; 9 bases are a match to TRBD1. The CDR3 loop spans 17 amino acids. With 3 bases clipped from V and 4 bases from J, the junction kept 14 bases outside the gene matches. Germline-derived CDR1 and CDR2 are SGHRS and YFSETQ. CDR3 protein: CASSSHDGGTGRYEQYF. In nucleotides, the CDR3 is TGCGCCAGCAGCTCCCACGATGGGGGGACAGGGCGTTACGAGCAGTACTTC.

The chain employs TRBV6-5 and TRBJ1-1; D is perhaps TRBD1 (5 bases). Germline V gene data show CDR1 as MNHEY and CDR2 as SVGAGI. V was pared by 10 bases and J by 2 bases, with 14 bases between. The CDR3 loop spans 13 amino acids. CDR3 loop: CATKTGVNTEAFF. The CDR3 DNA follows: TGTGCCACCAAGACGGGGGTTAACACTGAAGCTTTCTTT.

The rearrangement uses TRBV29-1 and TRBJ2-7; 10 bases align to TRBD1. The V gene's germline CDR1 is SQVTM and CDR2 ANQGSEA. The trim removed 4 bases at V and 3 bases at J, leaving 3 bases unmatched. The CDR3 sequence is 13 residues long. The CDR3 nucleotides are TGCAGCGTTGCCGGGACAGGGGACTACGAGCAGTACTTC. Its protein product is CSVAGTGDYEQYF.

J is TRBJ1-1 and V is TRBV28; D is ambiguous. The germline CDR1 and CDR2 sequences are MDHEN and SYDVKM. The CDR3 has 18 residues. V was clipped by 2 bases and J by 0 bases, with 19 bases between them. CDR3 in amino acids: CASSLTHYGLEMNTEAFF. CDR3 DNA: TGTGCCAGCAGTTTAACTCATTACGGGTTGGAAATGAACACTGAAGCTTTCTTT.

V usage is TRBV4-2 and J usage is TRBJ1-4; D remains unclear. V was clipped by 0 bases and J by 8 bases, with 7 bases between them. Germline CDR1 and CDR2: LGHNA and YNFKEQ. The CDR3 runs to 13 residues. Here the CDR3 reads CASSQDLSEKLFF. CDR3 sequence (DNA): TGTGCCAGCAGCCAAGATCTGTCGGAAAAACTGTTTTTT.

The rearrangement uses TRBV2 and TRBJ1-1; possible D gene TRBD1, 5 bases. This CDR3 spans 12 amino acids. V shed 7 bases and J shed 2 bases, with 8 bases lying between them. The germline CDR1 and CDR2 sequences are SNHLY and FYNNEI. The CDR3 coding sequence is TGTGCCAGCACCGGACACAACACTGAAGCTTTCTTT. Amino acid sequence: CASTGHNTEAFF.

This sequence joins TRBV18 and TRBJ2-5, with TRBD2 identical over 9 bases. Germline V gene lookup returns CDR1 KGHSH and CDR2 LQKENI. V was clipped by 0 bases and J by 5 bases; unmatched bases: 4. The CDR3 has 15 residues. Here the CDR3 reads CASSPPATSGETQYF. The CDR3 nucleotides are TGTGCCAGCTCACCACCGGCGACTAGCGGCGAGACCCAGTACTTC. Complete variable domain (other parts from reference TRBV18 and TRBJ2-5): NAGVMQNPRHLVRRRGQEARLRCSPMKGHSHVYWYRQLPEEGLKFMVYLQKENIIDESGMPKERFSAEFPKEGPSILRIQQVVRGDSAAYFCASSPPATSGETQYFGPGTRLLVL.

This clone has more than one count but fewer than ten. The chain employs TRBV7-6 and TRBJ2-3, with D perhaps matching TRBD2 (5 bases). Trimming pared 1 base from V and 5 bases from J, leaving 19 bases between. The V gene's germline CDR1 is SGHVS and CDR2 FNYEAQ. The CDR3 runs 17 residues. CDR3: CASSLGWVSEAGDTQYF. CDR3 DNA sequence: TGTGCCAGCAGCTTAGGTTGGGTTAGCGAGGCGGGAGATACGCAGTATTTT.

The chain has TRBV28 and TRBJ2-5, with TRBD2 identical over 10 bases. CDR3 length: 16 amino acids. The V gene end was trimmed by 2 bases and the J gene end by 3 bases; junction bases not matched to a gene: 6. Germline V lookup: CDR1 MDHEN, CDR2 SYDVKM. As DNA, the CDR3 is TGTGCCAGCAGTTTACCGTCACTAGCGGGAAAAGAGACCCAGTACTTC. Amino acid sequence: CASSLPSLAGKETQYF.

The chain uses TRBV5-1 and TRBJ1-1; 11 bases line up with TRBD1. Trimming cost V 1 base and J 10 bases; bases outside gene matches: 15. This CDR3 contains 17 residues. Germline V gene sequence: CDR1 SGHRS, CDR2 YFSETQ. In DNA, the CDR3 is TGCGCCAGCAGCTTGACGGCCGGGACAGGGGGTTTCTCGGGAGCTTTCTTT. Amino acids: CASSLTAGTGGFSGAFF.

There are a few counts of this clone. The chain links TRBV27 to TRBJ2-7; possibly TRBD1 for D (6 bases). Trimming removed 4 bases at V and 0 bases at J, with 10 bases between. This CDR3 contains 14 residues. The germline V gene encodes CDR1 MNHEY and CDR2 SMNVEV (reference sequence). The CDR3 spells CASSSTGPSYEQYF. The CDR3, as DNA: TGTGCCAGCAGTTCAACAGGGCCCTCCTACGAGCAGTACTTC.

V and J are TRBV29-1 and TRBJ2-1, with 14 bases aligning to TRBD2. Germline values: CDR1 SQVTM, CDR2 ANQGSEA. With 6 bases clipped from V and 7 bases from J, the junction kept 8 bases outside the gene matches. The CDR3 runs to 15 residues. The CDR3 DNA follows: TGCAGCGTCGTCCTGGGACTAGCGGGAGTAAATGAGCAGTTCTTC. Protein: CSVVLGLAGVNEQFF.

This chain joins TRBV4-2 and TRBJ2-5; 12 bases match TRBD1. This CDR3 is built from 18 residues. V lost 0 bases, J lost 4 bases, and 9 bases stayed unmatched. The V gene's germline CDR1 is LGHNA and CDR2 YNFKEQ. CDR3 DNA sequence: TGTGCCAGCAGCCAAGAGTATGGGACAGGGGGCGCTTTAGAGACCCAGTACTTC. This gives the protein CASSQEYGTGGALETQYF.

This clone was observed a single time. The chain carries TRBV7-9 and TRBJ2-5; perhaps TRBD1 as D (5 bases). The J call may be faulty, since TRBJ2-7 better matches the DNA end. Looked up from germline, CDR1 is SEHNR and CDR2 is FQNEAQ (reference sequence). CDR3 length: 13 amino acids. CDR3 loop: CASSIDRTYEQYF. The CDR3 DNA is TGTGCCAGCAGTATCGACAGAACCTACGAGCAGTACTTC.

The chain joins TRBV7-9 to TRBJ2-7; the match to TRBD2 covers 13 bases. V dropped 11 bases and J dropped 2; count of bases not matched to a gene: 9. This CDR3 is 15 amino acids long. CDR1 is SEHNR and CDR2 is FQNEAQ in the germline V gene (reference sequence). The CDR3 sequence: CAVARLAGGPYEQYF. The CDR3 nucleotides are TGTGCCGTGGCAAGACTAGCGGGAGGTCCCTACGAGCAGTACTTC.